This T cell receptor (beta chain) originates from a study of blood T cell repertoires in COVID-19. Some clones are missing from TCRdb's copy, which holds only in-frame ones; the method was immunoSEQ multiplex PCR. The sample holds some 260,000 clones; roughly 90% are singletons and the top ten take roughly 8.6%. Assignment of participants to cohorts was predicated upon participant-reported clinical history. This receptor was taken from a man in his forties or fifties who had recovered from COVID-19. Source material: PBMCs or T cells enriched from blood (not recorded which).

The CDR3 here is CASSQVPDRANTGELFF. The CDR3 DNA follows: TGTGCCAGCAGCCAAGTACCGGACAGAGCGAACACCGGGGAGCTGTTTTTT. V usage is TRBV14 and J usage is TRBJ2-2, with D possibly matching TRBD1 (6 bases). The germline CDR1 and CDR2 sequences are SGHDN and FVKESK. The CDR3 has 17 residues. The V end was cut by 1 base, the J end by 0 bases, with 12 bases between.